The 27 T cell receptor beta chains below all came from one sample that was sequenced in a study of CD8 T cells in Susac syndrome. An amount of RNA that ranged from roughly 0.5 to 1 ug was reverse transcribed with random hexamers. TCRdb reanalysed the immunoSEQ multiplex PCR reads using MiXCR and keeps one entry per CDR3 protein. Found here are 330,000 or so distinct CDR3 sequences, approximately 85% of them singletons; the top ten hold around 0.2%. The source material was CD8+ T cells from PBMCs. The receptors were sampled from a human donor with multiple sclerosis.

V and J are TRBV28 and TRBJ2-1, with 14 bases identical to TRBD2. Trimming removed 6 bases from V and 2 bases from J; junction bases left unmatched: 3. Germline lookup yields CDR1 MDHEN and CDR2 SYDVKM. The CDR3 spans 16 residues. The CDR3, as DNA: TGTGCCAGCAGCCCGACTAGCGGGAGGGCCTACAATGAGCAGTTCTTC. Protein product: CASSPTSGRAYNEQFF. The full variable domain, with the rest looked up from reference TRBV28 and TRBJ2-1, is DVKVTQSSRYLVKRTGEKVFLECVQDMDHENMFWYRQDPGLGLRLIYFSYDVKMKEKGDIPEGYSVSREKKERFSLILESASTNQTSMYLCASSPTSGRAYNEQFFGPGTRLTVL.

This clonotype has just one count. The chain recombines TRBV19 with TRBJ1-3; D is perhaps TRBD1 (5 bases). The CDR3 loop spans 15 amino acids. CDR1 and CDR2 from the germline V gene are LNHDA and SQIVND (reference sequence). Trimming took 5 bases from V and 0 from J, leaving 11 bases between them. DNA of the CDR3: TGTGCCAGTAGTTTCGACAGAGTCTCTGGAAACACCATATATTTT. Protein product: CASSFDRVSGNTIYF.

The V gene is TRBV19, the J gene TRBJ2-2; D assignment may be TRBD1 or TRBD2 (5 bases each). The CDR3 extends over 15 amino acids. Between the trimmed V and J ends, which lost 5 bases and 6 bases, there was a span of 16 bases. Germline CDR1 and CDR2: LNHDA and SQIVND (reference sequence). CDR3 loop: CASSSDWEGAGELFF. CDR3 sequence (DNA): TGTGCCAGTAGTTCGGACTGGGAAGGGGCCGGGGAGCTGTTTTTT. Based on the CDR3 plus reference TRBV19 and TRBJ2-2, the full variable domain is DGGITQSPKYLFRKEGQNVTLSCEQNLNHDAMYWYRQDPGQGLRLIYYSQIVNDFQKGDIAEGYSVSREKKESFPLTVTSAQKNPTAFYLCASSSDWEGAGELFFGEGSRLTVL.

The rearrangement uses TRBV27 and TRBJ2-1, with 8 bases lining up with TRBD1. Germline V lookup: CDR1 MNHEY, CDR2 SMNVEV (reference sequence). The V segment lost 2 bases and the J segment 2 bases; nucleotides outside the gene matches: 2. This CDR3 has 15 residues. The CDR3 DNA is TGTGCCAGCAGTTTACAGGGGGCTACCTACAATGAGCAGTTCTTC. This translates into CASSLQGATYNEQFF.

The chain couples TRBV2 to TRBJ1-5; D is ambiguous. The V and J ends lost 1 base and 4 bases respectively, with 5 bases between them. CDR3 size: 13 residues. CDR1 and CDR2 (germline): SNHLY, FYNNEI. The CDR3 region has the DNA TGTGCCAGCAGTGAAGGATGGAATCAGCCCCAGCATTTT. It specifies CASSEGWNQPQHF.

V usage is TRBV28 and J usage is TRBJ2-7; 8 nucleotides match TRBD1. CDR1 is MDHEN, CDR2 SYDVKM, per germline. This CDR3 contains 15 residues. V gave up 6 bases and J gave up 2 bases; unmatched junction bases: 9. The CDR3 DNA follows: TGTGCCAGCAGCCGAGGACAGGGCGGACCCTACGAGCAGTACTTC. It yields the protein CASSRGQGGPYEQYF.

The CDR3 protein is CASSGQGSSYNEQFF. Here the CDR3 DNA reads TGTGCCAGCAGTGGACAGGGGAGCTCCTACAATGAGCAGTTCTTC. The gene calls are TRBV6-5 and TRBJ2-1; 9 bases match TRBD1. Germline CDR1 and CDR2: MNHEY and SVGAGI. V shed 5 bases and J 0 bases; nucleotides not matched to a gene: 2. The CDR3 length is 15 residues.

This chain uses TRBV6-4 with TRBJ2-7; 10 bases fit TRBD1. V was clipped by 6 bases and J by 1 base; unmatched bases: 9. The germline CDR1 and CDR2 sequences are MRHNA and SNTAGT. CDR3 size: 16 residues. The CDR3 DNA reads as TGTGCCAGCAGGGGGAGGGGACAGGGGCTATCCTACGAGCAGTACTTC. It encodes CASRGRGQGLSYEQYF.

This clonotype was recorded only once. CDR3 sequence reads: CSARDGDSSSYEQYF. The CDR3 nucleotides read TGCAGTGCTAGAGATGGGGACTCGAGCTCCTACGAGCAGTACTTC. This rearrangement joins TRBV20-1 to TRBJ2-7; tentative D call: TRBD2 (6 bases). The CDR3 loop spans 15 amino acids. V lost 0 bases to trimming and J lost 0 bases, with 12 bases between them. The germline V gene has CDR1 DFQATT and CDR2 SNEGSKA (reference sequence).

V and J are TRBV7-9 and TRBJ1-1; D remains unclear. This CDR3 is 12 amino acids long. Between the trimmed V and J ends, which lost 1 base and 11 bases, there was a span of 11 bases. Germline values: CDR1 SEHNR, CDR2 FQNEAQ (reference sequence). CDR3 in amino acids: CASSLGGGKAFF. CDR3 DNA sequence: TGTGCCAGCAGCTTAGGGGGAGGGAAGGCTTTCTTT.

Regarding this clonotype: An end of the junction does not agree with germline; a read error may underlie this. This sequence joins TRBV30 and TRBJ2-7; 10 nucleotides agree with TRBD2. Germline V lookup: CDR1 GTSNPN, CDR2 SVGIG (reference sequence). The CDR3 runs to 13 residues. The CDR3 loop is CAWSVLMGTSVHF. The CDR3 bases are TGTGCCTGGAGTGTACTTATGGGGACTAGCGTCCACTTC.

The V call is TRBV7-9, the J call TRBJ2-1; 8 nucleotides agree with TRBD2. Germline CDR1 and CDR2: SEHNR and FQNEAQ (reference sequence). This CDR3 is 15 amino acids long. V trimming: 4 bases; J trimming: 4 bases; junction bases outside the gene matches: 6. This chain's CDR3 is CASSSAGVTYNEQFF. CDR3 sequence (DNA): TGTGCCAGCAGCTCAGCGGGAGTCACTTACAATGAGCAGTTCTTC.

This rearrangement joins TRBV4-1 to TRBJ1-5; the D is unclear. The CDR3 has 16 residues. Trimming took 0 bases from V and 0 from J, leaving 9 bases between them. Germline values: CDR1 MGHRA, CDR2 YSYEKL. The CDR3 DNA sequence: TGCGCCAGCAGCCAAGAGGTGGGGTCTAGCAATCAGCCCCAGCATTTT. Protein sequence: CASSQEVGSSNQPQHF.

The genes are TRBV28 and TRBJ1-2; D ambiguous. Germline V gives CDR1 MDHEN, CDR2 SYDVKM. The CDR3 has 15 residues. Trimming cost V 5 bases and J 1 base, with 14 bases left between them. The CDR3: CASSVTGDFNYGYTF. DNA of the CDR3: TGTGCCAGCAGTGTCACCGGGGATTTTAACTATGGCTACACCTTC.

The chain combines TRBV6-1 with TRBJ1-5; possibly TRBD1 for D (6 bases). Trimming pared 6 bases from V and 4 bases from J, leaving 22 bases between. The CDR3 is 17 residues long. Germline values: CDR1 MNHNS, CDR2 SASEGT. In DNA form, the CDR3 reads TGTGCCAGCAGGACCGCCGGCGGGGGGGCAAATAATCAGCCCCAGCATTTT. Its translation is CASRTAGGGANNQPQHF.

The CDR3 here is CASSPVVESRGTEAFF. The CDR3 nucleotides are TGTGCCAGCAGCCCTGTGGTGGAGTCCCGGGGCACTGAAGCTTTCTTT. The V gene is TRBV13, the J gene TRBJ1-1; D gene ambiguous. Germline assignment: CDR1 PRHDT and CDR2 FYEKMQ (reference sequence). The CDR3 runs to 16 residues. V was pared by 5 bases and J by 4 bases, with 20 bases between.

The rearrangement uses TRBV7-9 and TRBJ1-4; D might be TRBD1 (6 bases). Germline V CDR1 and CDR2: SEHNR, FQNEAQ (reference sequence). The CDR3 spans 13 residues. Between the trimmed V and J ends, which lost 5 bases and 8 bases, there was a span of 12 bases. CDR3 region: CASSPQGNEKLFF. The CDR3, as DNA: TGTGCCAGCAGCCCGCAGGGGAACGAAAAACTGTTTTTT.

This chain links TRBV6-1 with TRBJ2-3; the D is unclear. Trimming stripped 6 bases from V and 2 bases from J, with 9 bases between. Per the germline V gene, CDR1 is MNHNS and CDR2 is SASEGT. The CDR3 totals 13 residues. The CDR3 here is CASSQSFTDTQYF. Written as DNA, the CDR3 is TGTGCCAGCAGCCAGTCCTTCACAGATACGCAGTATTTT.

The chain uses TRBV19 and TRBJ1-2, with a possible D match to TRBD1 (5 bases). V lost 6 bases and J 4 bases, leaving 9 bases between the germline ends. Germline V gives CDR1 LNHDA, CDR2 SQIVND (reference sequence). This CDR3 comprises 12 residues. The chain's CDR3 is CASSPGSYGYTF. The CDR3, as DNA: TGTGCCAGTAGCCCAGGGTCCTATGGCTACACCTTC.

This chain uses TRBV20-1 with TRBJ1-1, with a possible D match to TRBD1 (5 bases). V dropped 0 bases and J dropped 0 bases, with 14 bases sitting between them. This CDR3 comprises 16 residues. The germline CDR1 and CDR2 sequences are DFQATT and SNEGSKA (reference sequence). Here the CDR3 reads CSARDRARALNTEAFF. The DNA for the CDR3 is TGCAGTGCTAGAGATCGGGCCAGGGCTTTGAACACTGAAGCTTTCTTT.

In its sample, this clonotype was seen a few times. The rearrangement uses TRBV7-2 and TRBJ1-5; TRBD1 matches at 7 bases. The trim removed 3 bases at V and 3 bases at J, leaving 5 bases unmatched. This CDR3 spans 15 amino acids. Germline lookup yields CDR1 SGHTA and CDR2 FQGNSA. CDR3 amino acids: CASSLAGTVNQPQHF. CDR3 nucleotide sequence: TGTGCCAGCAGCTTGGCCGGGACAGTCAATCAGCCCCAGCATTTT.

The chain uses TRBV20-1 and TRBJ2-3; D tentatively fits TRBD1 or TRBD2 (5 bases each). CDR3 length: 13 residues. In germline, CDR1 is DFQATT, CDR2 SNEGSKA (reference sequence). Trimming pared 6 bases from V and 0 bases from J, leaving 10 bases between. CDR3 sequence: CSARDRSTDTQYF. The CDR3 nucleotides read TGCAGTGCCAGGGACCGAAGCACAGATACGCAGTATTTT.

This chain uses TRBV27 with TRBJ2-1; 7 nucleotides agree with TRBD1. This CDR3 is 15 amino acids long. The junction had 6 bases not matched to a gene; V was cut back by 5 bases and J by 2 bases. From germline, CDR1 is MNHEY and CDR2 SMNVEV (reference sequence). In DNA, the CDR3 is TGTGCCAGCAGTGGGACAGTGAACGCCTACAATGAGCAGTTCTTC. Translation: CASSGTVNAYNEQFF.

The chain links TRBV27 to TRBJ2-2; D gene ambiguous. V lost 6 bases, J lost 6 bases, and 17 bases lay in between. The CDR3 contains 15 residues. Germline V gives CDR1 MNHEY, CDR2 SMNVEV (reference sequence). CDR3 loop: CASSQVVDSPGELFF. CDR3 DNA: TGTGCCAGCAGCCAGGTGGTGGATTCACCCGGGGAGCTGTTTTTT.

V is TRBV7-8 and J is TRBJ1-5, with D perhaps matching TRBD1 (5 bases). The CDR3 runs 16 residues. V was pared by 0 bases and J by 6 bases, with 15 bases between. Germline V gene lookup returns CDR1 SGHVS and CDR2 FQNEAQ. CDR3 sequence: CASSLAIGGDGQPQHF. CDR3 DNA: TGTGCCAGCAGCTTAGCGATTGGGGGGGACGGTCAGCCCCAGCATTTT.

This clonotype has more than one count but fewer than ten. This rearrangement joins TRBV4-3 to TRBJ1-2; perhaps TRBD1 as D (6 bases). CDR1 is LGHNA and CDR2 is YSLEER in the germline V gene. V was trimmed by 0 bases and J by 4 bases, leaving 12 bases between them. This CDR3 has 15 amino acids. The CDR3 protein is CASSQELQGIYGYTF. The CDR3 nucleotides are TGCGCCAGCAGCCAAGAGTTACAGGGTATCTATGGCTACACCTTC.

This clonotype turned up a few times. The rearrangement uses TRBV6-2 or TRBV6-3 and TRBJ2-7; D not certain. Trimming shortened V by 2 bases and J by 2 bases, and 4 bases separated the two germline ends. CDR1 and CDR2 (germline): MNHEY, SVGEGT. The CDR3 is 12 residues long. The DNA for the CDR3 is TGTGCCAGCAGTTACCGCCCCTACGAGCAGTACTTC. Its protein product is CASSYRPYEQYF.